This T cell receptor beta chain derives from a study of beta chain features in type 1 diabetes. Germline lookup yields CDR1 SGHAT and CDR2 FQNNGV. V was pared by 4 bases and J by 9 bases, with 15 bases between. The CDR3 is 13 amino acids. To note about this clone: Its antigen is not known.

The sequenced template was cDNA made from the entire isolated RNA. The read count averaged around 3.6 million across naive, central memory and regulatory T cell samples. Profiling relied on immunoSEQ multiplex PCR, and the TCRdb table lists in-frame clones only, not all of them. The table includes 150,000 to 200,000 clones, roughly 9.1% detected once. Study-wide findings and caveats: The question of HLA type influencing TCRB rearrangement was one that remained unresolved here. For cells with high TCR expression, cDNA sequencing could yield over-representation. VDJ junctions from type 1 diabetes patients carried fewer insertions and larger deletions.

This TCR was recovered from a woman aged 18-29 years in good health. The rearrangement uses TRBV11-2 and TRBJ2-5; D is ambiguous. The sample comprised central memory CD4+ T cells from blood. DNA for the CDR3: TGTGCCAGCAGCTACTCAGAGCGCCTCGCCCAGTACTTC. Encoded protein: CASSYSERLAQYF.